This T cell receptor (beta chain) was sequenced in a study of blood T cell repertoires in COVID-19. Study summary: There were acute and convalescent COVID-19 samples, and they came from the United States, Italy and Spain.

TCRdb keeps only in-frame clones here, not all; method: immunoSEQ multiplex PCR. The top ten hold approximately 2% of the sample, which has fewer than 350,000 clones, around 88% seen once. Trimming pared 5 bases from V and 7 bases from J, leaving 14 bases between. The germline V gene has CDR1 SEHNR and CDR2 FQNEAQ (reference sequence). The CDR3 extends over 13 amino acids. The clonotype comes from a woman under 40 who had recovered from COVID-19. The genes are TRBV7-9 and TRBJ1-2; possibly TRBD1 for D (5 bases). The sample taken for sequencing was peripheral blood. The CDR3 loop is CASSRPPGGGYTF. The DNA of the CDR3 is TGTGCCAGCAGCCGACCCCCGGGGGGTGGCTACACCTTC.